This T cell receptor (beta chain) is from a study of tumor T cells in aggressive B-cell lymphoma. The CDR3 length is 15 residues. V trimming: 3 bases; J trimming: 4 bases; junction bases outside the gene matches: 3. CDR1 is MNHEY and CDR2 is SVGAGI in the germline V gene. Assay used: immunoSEQ multiplex PCR; TCRdb lists only in-frame clones, some missing. Of a few thousand clones in the sample, approximately 90% were seen once. This sequence joins TRBV6-5 and TRBJ2-3; TRBD2 matches at 11 bases. Sample: tumor tissue. The sequence derives from an adult with diffuse large B cell lymphoma. CDR3 sequence: CASSYFSGGADTQYF. The DNA for the CDR3 is TGTGCCAGCAGTTATTTTAGCGGGGGGGCAGATACGCAGTATTTT.